One and the same sample provided the 2 T cell receptor beta chains below, sequenced in a study of CD8+ T cells in alopecia areata. Extracted RNA was reverse transcribed into cDNA, the sequencing template. The data were produced by immunoSEQ multiplex PCR, yet TCRdb's version contains in-frame clones alone and is incomplete. The sample lists about 110,000 clones; less than 70% were seen once. Treatment described: oral pan-JAK inhibitor, 5-10 mg twice daily. Material: CD4+ T cells sorted from blood, obtained at week 24, from a patient treated with tofacitinib. Receptor source: a human donor with alopecia areata.

In this sample, this clone turned up a few times. The rearrangement joins TRBV5-4 to TRBJ1-2; 7 bases agree with TRBD1. Germline trimming cut 0 bases from V and 5 bases from J; bases unmatched to any gene: 10. The CDR3 is made up of 16 amino acids. The germline V gene encodes CDR1 SGHNT and CDR2 YYREEE (reference sequence). CDR3 sequence: CASSLAQGEFLYGYTF. The CDR3 nucleotides are TGTGCCAGCAGCTTGGCGCAGGGGGAATTCCTATATGGCTACACCTTC. Variable domain in full (rest from reference TRBV5-4 and TRBJ1-2): ETGVTQSPTHLIKTRGQQVTLRCSSQSGHNTVSWYQQALGQGPQFIFQYYREEENGRGNFPPRFSGLQFPNYSSELNVNALELDDSALYLCASSLAQGEFLYGYTFGSGTRLTVV.

The chain has TRBV5-1 and TRBJ2-7; a weak D match, TRBD2 (5 bases). Trimming pared 4 bases from V and 0 bases from J, leaving 11 bases between. CDR1 and CDR2 from the germline V gene are SGHRS and YFSETQ. CDR3 size: 14 residues. The CDR3 loop is CASSLSGSSYEQYF. The DNA of the CDR3 is TGCGCCAGCAGCCTCAGCGGATCCTCCTACGAGCAGTACTTC.